This entry lists 8 T cell receptor beta chains sequenced from one sample in a study of blood T cell repertoires in COVID-19. Method: immunoSEQ multiplex PCR; TCRdb's copy keeps in-frame clones and lacks some. The sample yields about 400,000 clones, around 87% seen once. Sequenced material: PBMCs or T cells enriched from blood (not recorded which). These receptors were obtained from a man in his forties in a cohort exposed to, infected with or recovered from COVID-19 (not recorded which).

The chain is built from TRBV7-2 and TRBJ1-1; D is unresolved. Germline lookup yields CDR1 SGHTA and CDR2 FQGNSA. The CDR3 runs 14 residues. V was trimmed by 1 base and J by 0 bases, leaving 6 bases between them. CDR3 nucleotide sequence: TGTGCCAGCAGCTTAGACAGAATGAACACTGAAGCTTTCTTT. Translating gives CASSLDRMNTEAFF.

The chain links TRBV7-8 to TRBJ2-2; 9 nucleotides align to TRBD2. V was clipped by 7 bases and J by 0 bases; unmatched bases: 9. The CDR3 loop spans 17 amino acids. Germline CDR1 and CDR2: SGHVS and FQNEAQ. In DNA form, the CDR3 reads TGTGCCAGCAACTCGGCGGGAGGGTCTTCGAACACCGGGGAGCTGTTTTTT. As protein: CASNSAGGSSNTGELFF.

This rearrangement joins TRBV11-1 to TRBJ2-1; 13 nucleotides match TRBD2. V shed 4 bases, J shed 4 bases, and the junction held 1 base outside the gene matches. The CDR3 consists of 15 residues. Germline assignment: CDR1 SGHAT and CDR2 FQDESV (reference sequence). In DNA form, the CDR3 reads TGTGCCAGCAGCTCGGGACTAGCGGGATACAATGAGCAGTTCTTC. This codes for CASSSGLAGYNEQFF.

The genes are TRBV7-9 and TRBJ1-2; 8 bases line up with TRBD1. CDR1 is SEHNR, CDR2 FQNEAQ, per germline (reference sequence). This CDR3 is 14 amino acids long. Losses at the gene ends were 2 bases for V and 4 bases for J; bases not matched to a gene: 3. The CDR3 spells CASSLTGTGYGYTF. DNA for the CDR3: TGTGCCAGCAGCTTAACCGGGACAGGCTATGGCTACACCTTC.

V is TRBV11-2 and J is TRBJ1-2; D gene unclear. This CDR3 has 15 residues. V was trimmed by 4 bases and J by 0 bases, leaving 12 bases between them. Germline CDR1 is SGHAT and CDR2 is FQNNGV. The CDR3 nucleotides are TGTGCCAGCAGCTCAATACAGAACCCTAACTATGGCTACACCTTC. This gives the protein CASSSIQNPNYGYTF. The whole variable domain, remainder taken from reference TRBV11-2 and TRBJ1-2, is EAGVAQSPRYKIIEKRQSVAFWCNPISGHATLYWYQQILGQGPKLLIQFQNNGVVDDSQLPKDRFSAERLKGVDSTLKIQPAKLEDSAVYLCASSSIQNPNYGYTFGSGTRLTVV.

V usage is TRBV5-1 and J usage is TRBJ1-4; D might be TRBD1 (5 bases). Per the germline V gene, CDR1 is SGHRS and CDR2 is YFSETQ. Trimming pared 3 bases from V and 0 bases from J, leaving 12 bases between. The CDR3 has 16 residues. CDR3 DNA: TGCGCCAGCAGCTCCCTGGGGGAGGCAACTAATGAAAAACTGTTTTTT. Protein: CASSSLGEATNEKLFF.

The V call is TRBV3-1 (or the pseudogene TRBV3-2), the J call TRBJ2-1; 16 positions agree with TRBD2. Germline V gene sequence: CDR1 LGHDT, CDR2 YNNKEL (reference sequence). The CDR3 runs 17 residues. With 3 bases clipped from V and 7 bases from J, the junction kept 6 bases outside the gene matches. The CDR3 DNA follows: TGTGCCAGCAGCCAGGGACTAGCGGGAGGGCGGAGGAATGAGCAGTTCTTC. Translating it yields CASSQGLAGGRRNEQFF.

Points on this clone: Other nucleotide sequences in the sample specify the same CDR3. This chain uses TRBV10-3 with TRBJ1-5; unclear D gene. The CDR3 totals 13 residues. Trimming cost V 6 bases and J 0 bases, with 6 bases left between them. The germline V gene has CDR1 ENHRY and CDR2 SYGVKD. The CDR3 sequence: CAISRDSNQPQHF. The CDR3 DNA is TGTGCCATCAGCCGGGATAGCAATCAGCCCCAGCATTTT.